The T cell receptor (beta chain) under discussion was sequenced for a study of CD8 T cells in ankylosing spondylitis. Study-wide results and limits: The authors found the disease-linked clones to be CD8+ and relatively rare in peripheral blood. Ankylosing spondylitis blood seemed to carry a telltale TCR beta motif made of about 8 highly homologous variants.

The TCR beta libraries were generated through quantitative 5'-RACE incorporating molecular barcodes. TCRdb processed the 5' RACE reads anew with MiXCR; each CDR3 protein has one entry. The sample lists 500,000 to 550,000 distinct CDR3 sequences, about 13% occurring once. Concerning this clonotype: No antigen is known for it.

Sequencing input: blood, either unsorted or a sorted T cell fraction (not recorded which). This TCR was recovered from a male donor with ankylosing spondylitis.

In DNA form, the CDR3 reads TGTGCCAGCAGGTCGGGAGGACCTGTGAATGAGCAGTTCTTC. This encodes CASRSGGPVNEQFF. The chain couples TRBV7-9 to TRBJ2-1, with 7 bases lining up with TRBD2. The V and J ends lost 6 bases and 7 bases, in that order; junction bases with no gene match: 9. Germline assignment: CDR1 SEHNR and CDR2 FQNEAQ (reference sequence). The CDR3 totals 14 residues.